Each of the 6 T cell receptor beta chains below was sequenced from the same sample in a study of Graves' ophthalmopathy and Graves' hyperthyroidism. RNA transcripts served as template for amplifying TCR beta CDR3 sequences. First-round RT-PCR used HTBI primers; second-round multiplex PCR followed. TCRdb independently ran MiXCR on the multiplex PCR reads; one entry per CDR3 protein. The table lists approximately 1.2 million distinct CDR3 sequences, 36% of them singletons, with approximately 12% in the top ten. The sequenced sample was peripheral blood or thyroid tissue (not recorded which). Receptor source: an adult man with Graves' hyperthyroidism.

This clonotype was detected a few times. Germline is not matched at one junction end, which may reflect a read error. V is TRBV7-9 and J is TRBJ2-7; D assignment may be TRBD1 or TRBD2 (5 bases each). The CDR3 covers 16 residues. Germline CDR1 and CDR2: SEHNR and FQNEAQ (reference sequence). The DNA of the CDR3 is TGCGCCAGCAGCCAAGAGTGGGACGAAGGATCCTACGAGCAGTACTTC. This sequence encodes CASSQEWDEGSYEQYF. The full variable domain, in which reference TRBV7-9 and TRBJ2-7 provide the parts outside the CDR3, is DTGVSQNPRHKITKRGQNVTFRCDPISEHNRLYWYRQTLGQGPEFLTYFQNEAQLEKSRLLSDRFSAERPKGSFSTLEIQRTEQGDSAMYLCASSQEWDEGSYEQYFGPGTRLTVT.

Notes on this clonotype: Given a much more abundant clone one base away, this may be a read error. The DNA of the CDR3 is TGTGCCAGCAGGCGTCCCGGGACAGGAACCTACGAGCAGTGCTTC. Its translation is CASRRPGTGTYEQCF. The chain links TRBV2 to TRBJ2-7, with 8 bases matching TRBD1. Germline CDR1 is SNHLY and CDR2 is FYNNEI. CDR3 length equals 15 residues. The full variable domain, with the rest looked up from reference TRBV2 and TRBJ2-7, is EPEVTQTPSHQVTQMGQEVILRCVPISNHLYFYWYRQILGQKVEFLVSFYNNEISEKSEIFDDQFSVERPDGSNFTLKIRSTKLEDSAMYFCASRRPGTGTYEQCFGPGTRLTVT.

This clonotype was counted ten times or more. DNA for the CDR3: TGTGCCAGCAGGTTGGGACAGGGAGGACAGCCCCAGCATTTT. Translating gives CASRLGQGGQPQHF. This chain links TRBV12-3 or TRBV12-4 with TRBJ1-5; 9 nucleotides align to TRBD1. V lost 6 bases to trimming and J lost 7 bases; unmatched junction nucleotides: 7. The CDR3 is 14 residues long.

As for this clonotype: A much larger clone lies a single base off, so this may be a read error. V gene TRBV20-1 combines with J gene TRBJ2-7, with unresolved D. The ends were cut back, 3 bases at V and 3 bases at J, with 12 bases in the middle. CDR1 DFQATT and CDR2 SNEGSKA come from the germline V gene (reference sequence). The CDR3 extends over 13 amino acids. In nucleotides, the CDR3 is TGCAGTGCTAGGTTCCAAGGGAACTACGAGCAGTACTTC. Translated, it gives CSARFQGNYEQYF.

This clonotype was counted many times. The chain carries TRBV7-8 and TRBJ1-4; 7 nucleotides line up with TRBD1. The trim removed 4 bases at V and 3 bases at J, leaving 5 bases unmatched. The CDR3 totals 15 residues. CDR1 is SGHVS, CDR2 FQNEAQ, per germline. The CDR3 is CASSSRQGSNEKLFF. The CDR3 DNA reads TGTGCCAGCAGCTCACGACAGGGATCTAATGAAAAACTGTTTTTT.

This clonotype has more than one count but fewer than ten. The V and J genes are TRBV4-1 and TRBJ2-2, with a tentative D call TRBD1 (6 bases). The V end was cut by 3 bases, the J end by 4 bases, with 18 bases between. This CDR3 is built from 17 residues. CDR1 is MGHRA and CDR2 is YSYEKL in the germline V gene. The CDR3 DNA is TGCGCCAGCAGCCAGTCAGATTACAGGGTCGGCACCGGGGAGCTGTTTTTT. Protein product: CASSQSDYRVGTGELFF.